This T cell receptor (beta chain) is from a study of cytomegalovirus exposure and HLA in healthy donors. Findings and limits, study-wide: The study reported that TCR beta sequences accurately predicted HLA-A and HLA-B alleles in most subjects. An analysis done earlier found most TCR beta V segments productive about 87% or about 30% of the time. Presence/absence analyses treated sequencing depth as roughly uniform across donors.

As to this clone: Its matching antigen is unknown.

The PCR contained 60 Vbeta and 13 Jbeta primers. Clones were sequenced by immunoSEQ multiplex PCR, and TCRdb holds only the in-frame ones, with some missing. The sample consists of 110,000 to 150,000 clones, over 65% of them appearing once. Germline V gene data show CDR1 as SGHRS and CDR2 as YFSETQ. This CDR3 has 17 residues. Trimming at V came to 2 bases and at J to 7 bases, leaving 11 bases not matched to a gene. The sequenced sample consisted of PBMCs. This clonotype originated in a female donor in good health and CMV-seronegative. The chain combines TRBV5-1 with TRBJ2-2; 10 nucleotides line up with TRBD1. The CDR3 bases are TGCGCCAGCAGCTTTCTTAGGAGACAGGGGGCAGGCGGGGAGCTGTTTTTT. It codes for CASSFLRRQGAGGELFF.